The 30 T cell receptor beta chains below all came from one sample that was sequenced in a study of T cell changes during pregnancy in multiple sclerosis. Some clones are missing from TCRdb's copy, which holds only in-frame ones; the method was immunoSEQ multiplex PCR. The sample shows about 40,000 clones, approximately 92% of them seen only once. Sequencing was performed on peripheral blood, taken before pregnancy. The receptors come from a female donor with multiple sclerosis, enrolled in a pregnancy study.

The rearrangement joins TRBV11-2 to TRBJ2-7; TRBD2 matches 10 bases. Losses at the gene ends were 6 bases for V and 2 bases for J; bases not matched to a gene: 10. In germline, CDR1 is SGHAT, CDR2 FQNNGV. This CDR3 region has 16 residues. CDR3 in DNA: TGTGCCAGCAGACACCCCCGGACTAGCGGACCCTACGAGCAGTACTTC. Translated, it gives CASRHPRTSGPYEQYF.

The J gene is TRBJ2-7, the V gene TRBV6-5; the D gene is possibly TRBD2 (6 bases). The CDR3 is 12 amino acids. The V end was cut by 10 bases, the J end by 2 bases, with 12 bases between. Per germline, CDR1 MNHEY and CDR2 SVGAGI. CDR3 nucleotides: TGTGCCACCAGGGACTTTACCTACGAGCAGTACTTC. Protein sequence: CATRDFTYEQYF.

V gene TRBV4-1 combines with J gene TRBJ1-1; D possibly corresponds to TRBD1 (5 bases). V was trimmed by 3 bases and J by 1 base, leaving 12 bases between them. This CDR3 has 15 residues. In germline, CDR1 is MGHRA, CDR2 YSYEKL. This CDR3 reads CASSHTDRENTEAFF. As DNA, the CDR3 is TGCGCCAGCAGCCACACAGACAGAGAGAACACTGAAGCTTTCTTT.

The genes are TRBV30 and TRBJ2-7; 11 bases line up with TRBD2. Trimming at V came to 0 bases and at J to 5 bases, leaving 9 bases not matched to a gene. This CDR3 has 16 amino acids. Germline V gene lookup returns CDR1 GTSNPN and CDR2 SVGIG (reference sequence). CDR3 sequence: CAWSVLGLAGGDEQYF. The CDR3 DNA sequence: TGTGCCTGGAGTGTACTAGGGCTAGCGGGAGGCGACGAGCAGTACTTC.

The chain carries TRBV10-1 and TRBJ2-1; 8 nucleotides align to TRBD2. Germline trimming cut 6 bases from V and 1 base from J; bases unmatched to any gene: 5. There are 15 residues in the CDR3. Germline CDR1 and CDR2: WNHNN and SYGVQD (reference sequence). This CDR3 is CASRPAGASYNEQFF. CDR3 nucleotide sequence: TGCGCCAGCAGACCAGCGGGAGCTTCCTACAATGAGCAGTTCTTC.

V is TRBV5-1 and J is TRBJ1-1; 10 bases align to TRBD1. Germline values: CDR1 SGHRS, CDR2 YFSETQ. The CDR3 is 15 residues long. Trimming removed 2 bases from V and 7 bases from J; junction bases left unmatched: 8. CDR3 amino acids: CASSFTGTGVNEAFF. The CDR3 DNA sequence: TGCGCCAGCAGCTTCACCGGGACAGGGGTAAATGAAGCTTTCTTT.

This clone was recorded a few times. The V and J genes are TRBV5-6 and TRBJ2-4; 7 bases align to TRBD1. Germline-derived CDR1 and CDR2 are SGHDT and YYEEEE. There are 14 residues in the CDR3. After removal of 4 bases from V and 5 bases from J, the junction contained 6 bases not matched to a gene. CDR3 in amino acids: CASSLLTGQNIQYF. CDR3 nucleotides: TGTGCCAGCAGCCTACTGACAGGGCAAAACATTCAGTACTTC. The full variable domain, rest sourced from reference TRBV5-6 and TRBJ2-4, is DAGVTQSPTHLIKTRGQQVTLRCSPKSGHDTVSWYQQALGQGPQFIFQYYEEEERQRGNFPDRFSGHQFPNYSSELNVNALLLGDSALYLCASSLLTGQNIQYFGAGTRLSVL.

CDR3 nucleotides: TGTGCCAGCACAGACAGGGGGGAATCTGGAAACACCATATATTTT. Its translation is CASTDRGESGNTIYF. J is TRBJ1-3 and V is TRBV5-5, with TRBD1 identical over 9 bases. The CDR3 spans 15 residues. With 6 bases clipped from V and 1 base from J, the junction kept 5 bases outside the gene matches. Germline V lookup: CDR1 SGHKS, CDR2 YYEKEE (reference sequence).

V gene TRBV23-1 combines with J gene TRBJ1-5, with D uncertain. TRBV23-1 is filed as an ORF, its function uncertain. Trimming removed 8 bases from V and 2 bases from J, with 7 bases in between. The CDR3 has 12 amino acids. The CDR3 region is CASAAGNQPQHF. The CDR3 nucleotides read TGCGCCAGCGCGGCGGGCAATCAGCCCCAGCATTTT.

The chain combines TRBV27 with TRBJ1-5; D gene unclear. This CDR3 has 12 residues. The germline V gene encodes CDR1 MNHEY and CDR2 SMNVEV (reference sequence). V gave up 6 bases and J gave up 10 bases, with 13 bases separating them. The CDR3 DNA follows: TGTGCCAGCAGCGATCCCAGAGGACCCCAGCATTTT. It codes for CASSDPRGPQHF.

The chain links TRBV6-5 to TRBJ1-3; D perhaps matches TRBD1 (5 bases). The CDR3 loop spans 14 amino acids. Germline lookup yields CDR1 MNHEY and CDR2 SVGAGI. Trimming removed 4 bases from V and 4 bases from J, with 11 bases in between. The DNA of the CDR3 is TGTGCCAGCAGTTCAGCAGGGATCGGAAACACCATATATTTT. It encodes CASSSAGIGNTIYF.

This clone was detected only once. The chain links TRBV19 to TRBJ1-5; D gene uncertain. This CDR3 region has 15 residues. From germline, CDR1 is LNHDA and CDR2 SQIVND (reference sequence). V was clipped by 7 bases and J by 0 bases, with 13 bases between them. In DNA form, the CDR3 reads TGTGCCAGTACCTTTGACACGTATAGCAATCAGCCCCAGCATTTT. It is translated as CASTFDTYSNQPQHF.

The rearrangement joins TRBV27 to TRBJ2-1; 13 nucleotides match TRBD2. Unmatched junction bases numbered 6, after V lost 3 bases and J lost 10 bases. The CDR3 is 15 amino acids. CDR1 MNHEY and CDR2 SMNVEV come from the germline V gene (reference sequence). The CDR3 protein is CASSLRSLAGGEQFF. The CDR3 DNA reads as TGTGCCAGCAGTTTGAGGTCACTAGCGGGAGGGGAGCAGTTCTTC.

The rearrangement links TRBV5-1 to TRBJ2-5; 11 positions agree with TRBD2. V was clipped by 0 bases and J by 4 bases; unmatched bases: 5. The CDR3 loop spans 16 amino acids. CDR1 is SGHRS and CDR2 is YFSETQ in the germline V gene. DNA of the CDR3: TGCGCCAGCAGCTTGGGACTAGCGGGGTCTAGAGAGACCCAGTACTTC. Encoded protein: CASSLGLAGSRETQYF.

Here the CDR3 reads CASSLGLLNTGELFF. CDR3 in DNA: TGTGCCAGCAGCTTGGGACTACTAAACACCGGGGAGCTGTTTTTT. V is TRBV5-4 and J is TRBJ2-2; TRBD2 might be the D (5 bases). The CDR3 is 15 residues long. Germline assignment: CDR1 SGHNT and CDR2 YYREEE (reference sequence). V was pared by 0 bases and J by 2 bases, with 8 bases between.

J is TRBJ2-7 and V is TRBV2; 8 nucleotides align to TRBD1. In germline, CDR1 is SNHLY, CDR2 FYNNEI. Losses at the gene ends were 3 bases for V and 6 bases for J; bases not matched to a gene: 7. The CDR3 covers 14 residues. Here the CDR3 DNA reads TGTGCCAGCAGTGAGCCGGGACAGGTCATCGAGCAGTACTTC. Protein: CASSEPGQVIEQYF.

The chain couples TRBV5-4 to TRBJ2-6, with 8 bases aligning to TRBD1. Germline assignment: CDR1 SGHNT and CDR2 YYREEE (reference sequence). V dropped 2 bases and J dropped 4; count of bases not matched to a gene: 5. The CDR3 has 16 amino acids. The CDR3 region has the DNA TGTGCCAGCAGCTTCCAGGGGGCGGCGGGGGCCAACGTCCTGACTTTC. Translation gives CASSFQGAAGANVLTF.

This clone was recorded only once. V usage is TRBV19 and J usage is TRBJ1-4; D is perhaps TRBD1 (6 bases). From germline, CDR1 is LNHDA and CDR2 SQIVND (reference sequence). Trimming shortened V by 4 bases and J by 8 bases, and 17 bases separated the two germline ends. The CDR3 consists of 15 residues. As DNA, the CDR3 is TGTGCCAGTAGTAGACACAGGGAAAAGGAGGAAAAACTGTTTTTT. It codes for CASSRHREKEEKLFF.

CDR3 DNA: TGCGCCAGCAGCTTGGTACAGCACTCCTACGAGCAGTACTTC. Protein sequence: CASSLVQHSYEQYF. The chain combines TRBV5-1 with TRBJ2-5; unclear D gene. The DNA matches TRBJ2-7 better at its end, which makes the J call doubtful. The germline V gene encodes CDR1 SGHRS and CDR2 YFSETQ. The CDR3 has 14 residues.

The V and J genes are TRBV27 and TRBJ2-6; D may be TRBD2 (5 bases). Germline lookup yields CDR1 MNHEY and CDR2 SMNVEV (reference sequence). With 6 bases removed from V and 0 bases from J, the gap between germline ends came to 18 bases. This CDR3 contains 18 residues. The CDR3 reads CASRRASLGPSGANVLTF. The CDR3 DNA reads as TGTGCCAGCAGGAGGGCTTCCCTGGGTCCCTCTGGGGCCAACGTCCTGACTTTC.

This sequence joins TRBV28 and TRBJ1-1; the D is unclear. The germline V gene has CDR1 MDHEN and CDR2 SYDVKM. There are 11 residues in the CDR3. V dropped 4 bases and J dropped 9 bases, with 9 bases sitting between them. The CDR3 sequence is CASSWPPKAFF. CDR3 DNA sequence: TGTGCCAGCAGTTGGCCGCCCAAAGCTTTCTTT.

The V gene is TRBV5-1, the J gene TRBJ2-1; 8 nucleotides align to TRBD2. The length of the CDR3 is 17 residues. Trimming took 4 bases from V and 0 from J; bases not matched to a gene: 9. Germline V gene data show CDR1 as SGHRS and CDR2 as YFSETQ. CDR3: CASSPPGSGSSYNEQFF. The CDR3 bases are TGCGCCAGCAGCCCTCCAGGGAGCGGGAGCTCCTACAATGAGCAGTTCTTC.

Only one count was recorded for this clone. The CDR3 nucleotides are TGTGCCAGCAACCAACAAGGGGTCGATAGCGAGCAGTACTTC. Protein sequence: CASNQQGVDSEQYF. The genes are TRBV9 and TRBJ2-7, with a possible D match to TRBD1 (5 bases). This CDR3 contains 14 residues. Germline assignment: CDR1 SGDLS and CDR2 YYNGEE. Between the trimmed V and J ends, which lost 6 bases and 6 bases, there was a span of 19 bases. Supplemented by reference TRBV9 and TRBJ2-7, the full variable domain reads DSGVTQTPKHLITATGQRVTLRCSPRSGDLSVYWYQQSLDQGLQFLIQYYNGEERAKGNILERFSAQQFPDLHSELNLSSLELGDSALYFCASNQQGVDSEQYFGPGTRLTVT.

The V and J genes are TRBV5-4 and TRBJ2-2, with 10 bases lining up with TRBD2. V trimming: 4 bases; J trimming: 5 bases; junction bases outside the gene matches: 11. Germline V CDR1 and CDR2: SGHNT, YYREEE (reference sequence). The CDR3 is 17 residues long. CDR3 amino acids: CASSRSVAGGKTGELFF. Here the CDR3 DNA reads TGTGCCAGCAGCCGATCCGTAGCGGGAGGAAAGACCGGGGAGCTGTTTTTT. The full variable domain, with the rest looked up from reference TRBV5-4 and TRBJ2-2, is ETGVTQSPTHLIKTRGQQVTLRCSSQSGHNTVSWYQQALGQGPQFIFQYYREEENGRGNFPPRFSGLQFPNYSSELNVNALELDDSALYLCASSRSVAGGKTGELFFGEGSRLTVL.

The genes are TRBV6-5 and TRBJ2-7; 7 bases agree with TRBD2. The CDR3 is made up of 13 amino acids. J gave up 2 bases and V 7 bases, and 5 bases lay outside the gene matches. Germline lookup yields CDR1 MNHEY and CDR2 SVGAGI. CDR3 residues: CASTAGVTYEQYF. The CDR3 coding sequence is TGTGCCAGCACCGCGGGGGTGACCTACGAGCAGTACTTC.

Written as DNA, the CDR3 is TGTGCCAGCAGTGAGACAGGGAACTATGGCTACACCTTC. It codes for CASSETGNYGYTF. J is TRBJ1-2 and V is TRBV2; 7 bases are a match to TRBD1. Trimming removed 3 bases from V and 2 bases from J; junction bases left unmatched: 0. The CDR3 has 13 residues. Germline assignment: CDR1 SNHLY and CDR2 FYNNEI.

V and J are TRBV29-1 and TRBJ1-2; no reliable D call. This CDR3 contains 15 residues. V dropped 4 bases and J dropped 6 bases, with 21 bases sitting between them. Germline CDR1 reads SQVTM; CDR2 reads ANQGSEA. Here the CDR3 DNA reads TGCAGCGTTGTTAAGACCCTTAGAACAGTTGATGGCTACACCTTC. Residues: CSVVKTLRTVDGYTF.

The rearrangement uses TRBV21-1 and TRBJ1-1; TRBD1, the D gene given by the table, was not confirmed from the DNA. TRBV21-1 is a pseudogene segment. The CDR3 has 14 amino acids. CDR3 loop: CASSSPGTALGAFF. DNA of the CDR3: TGTGCCAGCAGCAGCCCCGGGACAGCCCTTGGGGCTTTCTTT.

This clone was detected a few times. CDR3: CASSPGHLFSYEQYF. The DNA for the CDR3 is TGCGCCAGCAGCCCGGGACATCTATTCTCCTACGAGCAGTACTTC. The chain uses TRBV4-1 and TRBJ2-7; a weak D match, TRBD1 (6 bases). There are 15 residues in the CDR3. The germline CDR1 and CDR2 sequences are MGHRA and YSYEKL. V shed 4 bases and J shed 0 bases, with 13 bases lying between them.

Concerning this clone: This same CDR3 is encoded by further DNA sequences in the sample. The chain joins TRBV4-2 to TRBJ2-6; D is perhaps TRBD1 (6 bases). CDR3 length: 16 residues. Germline CDR1 LGHNA, CDR2 YNFKEQ. V was shortened by 0 bases and J by 0 bases, with 6 bases between the two germline ends. CDR3 sequence: CASSQEQGSGANVLTF. CDR3 sequence (DNA): TGTGCCAGCAGCCAAGAACAGGGCTCTGGGGCCAACGTCCTGACTTTC.